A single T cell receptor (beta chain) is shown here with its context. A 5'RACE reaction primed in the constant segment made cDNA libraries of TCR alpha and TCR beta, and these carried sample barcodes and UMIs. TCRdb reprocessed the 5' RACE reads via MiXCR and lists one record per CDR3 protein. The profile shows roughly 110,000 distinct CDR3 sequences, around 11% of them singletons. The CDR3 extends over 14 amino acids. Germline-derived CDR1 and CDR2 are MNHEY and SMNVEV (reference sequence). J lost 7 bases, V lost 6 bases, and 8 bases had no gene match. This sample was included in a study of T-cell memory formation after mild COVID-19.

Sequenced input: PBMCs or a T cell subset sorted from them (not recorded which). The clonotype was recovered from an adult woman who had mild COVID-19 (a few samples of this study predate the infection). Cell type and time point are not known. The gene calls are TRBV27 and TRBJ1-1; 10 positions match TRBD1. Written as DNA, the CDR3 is TGTGCCAGCAGCGGGACCGGGACAGGGGTTGAAGCTTTCTTT. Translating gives CASSGTGTGVEAFF.